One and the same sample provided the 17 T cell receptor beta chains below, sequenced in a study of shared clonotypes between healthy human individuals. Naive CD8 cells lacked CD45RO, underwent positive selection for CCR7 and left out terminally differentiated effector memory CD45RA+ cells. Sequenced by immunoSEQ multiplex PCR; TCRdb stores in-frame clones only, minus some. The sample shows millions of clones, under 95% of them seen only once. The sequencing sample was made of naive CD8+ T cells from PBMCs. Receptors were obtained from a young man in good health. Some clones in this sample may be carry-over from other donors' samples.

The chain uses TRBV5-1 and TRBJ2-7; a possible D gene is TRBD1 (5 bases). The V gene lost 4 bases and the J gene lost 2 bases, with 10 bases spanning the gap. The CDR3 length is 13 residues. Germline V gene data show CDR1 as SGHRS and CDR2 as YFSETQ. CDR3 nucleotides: TGCGCCAGCAGCCAGGACAACCCCTACGAGCAGTACTTC. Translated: CASSQDNPYEQYF.

DNA for the CDR3: TGTGCCATCAGTGATTCCCGGTGGTACGAGCAGTACTTC. It translates to CAISDSRWYEQYF. The rearrangement uses TRBV10-3 and TRBJ2-7, with D unresolved. The V end was cut by 3 bases, the J end by 4 bases, with 10 bases between. The germline V gene encodes CDR1 ENHRY and CDR2 SYGVKD. CDR3 length equals 13 residues.

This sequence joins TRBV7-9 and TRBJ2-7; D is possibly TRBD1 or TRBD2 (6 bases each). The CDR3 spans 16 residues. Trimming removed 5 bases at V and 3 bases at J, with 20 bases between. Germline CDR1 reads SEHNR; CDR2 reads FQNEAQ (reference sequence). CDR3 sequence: CASSPPWGANIYEQYF. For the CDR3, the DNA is TGTGCCAGCAGCCCCCCCTGGGGGGCGAATATCTACGAGCAGTACTTC.

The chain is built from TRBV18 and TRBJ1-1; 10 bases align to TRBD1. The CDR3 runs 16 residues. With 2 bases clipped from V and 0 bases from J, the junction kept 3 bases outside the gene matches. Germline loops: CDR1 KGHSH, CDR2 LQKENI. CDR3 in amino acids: CASSPGQGVLNTEAFF. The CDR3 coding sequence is TGTGCCAGCTCACCAGGACAGGGGGTATTGAACACTGAAGCTTTCTTT.

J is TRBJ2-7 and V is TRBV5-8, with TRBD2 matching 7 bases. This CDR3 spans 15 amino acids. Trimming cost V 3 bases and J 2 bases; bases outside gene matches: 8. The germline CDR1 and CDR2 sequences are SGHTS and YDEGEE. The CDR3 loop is CASSSGRGGAYEQYF. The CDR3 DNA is TGTGCCAGCAGCTCCGGCCGGGGAGGGGCCTACGAGCAGTACTTC. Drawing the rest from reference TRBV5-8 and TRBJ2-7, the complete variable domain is EAGVTQSPTHLIKTRGQQATLRCSPISGHTSVYWYQQALGLGLQFLLWYDEGEERNRGNFPPRFSGRQFPNYSSELNVNALELEDSALYLCASSSGRGGAYEQYFGPGTRLTVT.

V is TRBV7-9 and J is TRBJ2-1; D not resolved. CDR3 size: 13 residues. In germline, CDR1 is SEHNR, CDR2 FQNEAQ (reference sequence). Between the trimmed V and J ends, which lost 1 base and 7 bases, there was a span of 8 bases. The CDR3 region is CASSLDGQNEQFF. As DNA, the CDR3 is TGTGCCAGCAGCTTAGATGGCCAGAATGAGCAGTTCTTC.

This CDR3 is CASSPTSWDGYTF. The DNA for the CDR3 is TGTGCCAGTAGCCCTACAAGCTGGGATGGCTACACCTTC. The chain joins TRBV19 to TRBJ1-2; no clear D gene. Trimming pared 6 bases from V and 6 bases from J, leaving 14 bases between. CDR1 LNHDA and CDR2 SQIVND come from the germline V gene (reference sequence). The CDR3 has 13 amino acids.

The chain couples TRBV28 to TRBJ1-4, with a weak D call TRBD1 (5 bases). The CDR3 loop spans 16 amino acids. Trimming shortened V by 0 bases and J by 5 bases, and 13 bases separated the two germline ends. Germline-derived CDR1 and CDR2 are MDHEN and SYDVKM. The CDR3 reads CASSLWMAGLNEKLFF. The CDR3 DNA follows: TGTGCCAGCAGTTTATGGATGGCGGGACTCAATGAAAAACTGTTTTTT. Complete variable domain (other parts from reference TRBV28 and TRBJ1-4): DVKVTQSSRYLVKRTGEKVFLECVQDMDHENMFWYRQDPGLGLRLIYFSYDVKMKEKGDIPEGYSVSREKKERFSLILESASTNQTSMYLCASSLWMAGLNEKLFFGSGTQLSVL.

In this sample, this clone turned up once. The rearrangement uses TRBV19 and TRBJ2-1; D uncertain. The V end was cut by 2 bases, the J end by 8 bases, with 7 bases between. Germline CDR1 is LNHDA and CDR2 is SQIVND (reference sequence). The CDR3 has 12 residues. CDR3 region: CASSIWGYEQFF. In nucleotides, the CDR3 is TGTGCCAGTAGTATATGGGGATATGAGCAGTTCTTC.

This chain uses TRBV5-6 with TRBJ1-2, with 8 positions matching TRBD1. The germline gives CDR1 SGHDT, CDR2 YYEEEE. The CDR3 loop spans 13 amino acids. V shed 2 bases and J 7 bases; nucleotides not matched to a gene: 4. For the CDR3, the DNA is TGTGCCAGCAGCTTAGGAGGGACAGGTGGCTACACCTTC. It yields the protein CASSLGGTGGYTF.

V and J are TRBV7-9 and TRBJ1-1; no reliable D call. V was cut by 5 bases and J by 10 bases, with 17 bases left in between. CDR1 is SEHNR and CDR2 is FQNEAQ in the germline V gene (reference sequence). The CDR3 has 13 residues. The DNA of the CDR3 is TGTGCCAGCAGCCAACCACAGAGGTCCCTAGCTTTCTTT. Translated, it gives CASSQPQRSLAFF. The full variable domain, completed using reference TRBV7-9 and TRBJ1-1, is DTGVSQNPRHKITKRGQNVTFRCDPISEHNRLYWYRQTLGQGPEFLTYFQNEAQLEKSRLLSDRFSAERPKGSFSTLEIQRTEQGDSAMYLCASSQPQRSLAFFGQGTRLTVV.

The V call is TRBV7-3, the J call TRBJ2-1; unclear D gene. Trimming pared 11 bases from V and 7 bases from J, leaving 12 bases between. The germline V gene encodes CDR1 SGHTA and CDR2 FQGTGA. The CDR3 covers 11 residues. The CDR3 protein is CAATVDNEQFF. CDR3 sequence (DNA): TGTGCCGCCACCGTTGATAATGAGCAGTTCTTC.

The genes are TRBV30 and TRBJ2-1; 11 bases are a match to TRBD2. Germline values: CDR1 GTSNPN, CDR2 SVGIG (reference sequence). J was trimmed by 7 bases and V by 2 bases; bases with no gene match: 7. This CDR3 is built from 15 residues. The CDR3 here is CAWSLSGRGKNEQFF. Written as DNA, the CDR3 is TGTGCCTGGAGTCTTAGCGGGAGGGGCAAGAATGAGCAGTTCTTC.

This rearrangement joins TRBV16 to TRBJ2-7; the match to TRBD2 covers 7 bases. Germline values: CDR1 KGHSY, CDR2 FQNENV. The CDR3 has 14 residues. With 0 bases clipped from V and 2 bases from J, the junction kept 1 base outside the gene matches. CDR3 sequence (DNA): TGTGCCAGCAGCCAATCCGGGGGGACCTACGAGCAGTACTTC. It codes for CASSQSGGTYEQYF.

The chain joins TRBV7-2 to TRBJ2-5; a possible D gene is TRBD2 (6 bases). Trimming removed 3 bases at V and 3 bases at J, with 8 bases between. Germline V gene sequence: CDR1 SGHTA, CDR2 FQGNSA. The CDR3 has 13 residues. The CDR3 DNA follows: TGTGCCAGCAGCTTCCGGACTAAAGAGACCCAGTACTTC. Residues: CASSFRTKETQYF.

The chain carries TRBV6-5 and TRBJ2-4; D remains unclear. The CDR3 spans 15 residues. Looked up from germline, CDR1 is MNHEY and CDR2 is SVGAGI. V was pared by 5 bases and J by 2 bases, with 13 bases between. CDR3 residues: CASSLSRSSKNIQYF. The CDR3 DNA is TGTGCCAGCAGTCTTAGCCGGAGTTCCAAAAACATTCAGTACTTC.

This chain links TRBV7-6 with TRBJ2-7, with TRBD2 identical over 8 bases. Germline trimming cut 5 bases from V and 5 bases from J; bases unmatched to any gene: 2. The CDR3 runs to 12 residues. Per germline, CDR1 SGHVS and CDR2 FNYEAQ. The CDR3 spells CASSPGGDEQYF. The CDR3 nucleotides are TGTGCCAGCAGCCCCGGGGGGGACGAGCAGTACTTC.